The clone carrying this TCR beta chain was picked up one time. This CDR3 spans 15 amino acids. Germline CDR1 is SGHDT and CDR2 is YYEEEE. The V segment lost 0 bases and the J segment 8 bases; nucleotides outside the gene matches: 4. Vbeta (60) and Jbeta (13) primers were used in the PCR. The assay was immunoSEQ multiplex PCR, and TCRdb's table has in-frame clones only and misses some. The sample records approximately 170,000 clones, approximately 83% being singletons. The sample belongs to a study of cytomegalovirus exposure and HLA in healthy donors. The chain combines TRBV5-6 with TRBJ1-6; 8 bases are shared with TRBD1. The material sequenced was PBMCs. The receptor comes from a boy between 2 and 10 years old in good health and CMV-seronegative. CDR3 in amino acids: CASSLDDRGDSPLHF. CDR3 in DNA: TGTGCCAGCAGCTTGGATGACAGGGGTGATTCACCCCTCCACTTT.